This record concerns one T cell receptor beta chain sequence. Its antigen is still unknown. Per-base qualities were not stored, and no clone one base away is much larger. This entry comes from a study of T cell changes during pregnancy in multiple sclerosis (dated by TCRdb to the late 2010s). For the study in its entirety: The study examined how the T cell repertoire changed over the course of pregnancy in women with multiple sclerosis.

Based on the germline V gene, the CDR1 and CDR2 sequences are SNHLY and FYNNEI. From cysteine to phenylalanine, the CDR3 is 14 amino acids long. The entry retains the CDR3 DNA only, 42 bases that are in frame from base 1. Between the V and J ends, shortened by 7 bases and 7 bases respectively, the junction contains 14 bases. The library was made by the immunoSEQ multiplex PCR assay. TCRdb re-hosts the immuneACCESS table, in-frame sequences only. Its copies lack some clones; in the studies checked, an unresolved V gene accounts for under half of them, and the cause for the rest is not known. The sample table contains 75,000 to 100,000 clones; only one count was recorded for roughly nine tenths of them. Of the sample, more than 1.5% falls within the top ten clones.

The V and J genes are TRBV2 and TRBJ1-6, with a weak D call of TRBD1 (6 bases match). This sequence originates from a female donor in good health, enrolled as a control in a pregnancy study. Sample: peripheral blood, taken after pregnancy. Here is the DNA: TGTGCCAGCACGGACAGCGGACAAAATTCACCCCTCCACTTT. The translation is CASTDSGQNSPLHF.